The 2 T cell receptor beta chains in this list originate from one sample, sequenced in a study of blood T cell repertoires in COVID-19. Here immunoSEQ multiplex PCR was the method, and the copy in TCRdb shows in-frame clones only, minus some. Of approximately 250,000 clones in the sample, 85% to 90% were seen once. The sequenced sample consisted of PBMCs or T cells enriched from blood (not recorded which). The receptor set was obtained from a woman between 25 and 40 years old with acute COVID-19.

This clone was detected only once. The chain recombines TRBV27 with TRBJ2-1, with 12 bases that match TRBD2. The germline V gene encodes CDR1 MNHEY and CDR2 SMNVEV (reference sequence). The trim removed 2 bases at V and 4 bases at J, leaving 6 bases unmatched. CDR3 size: 17 residues. The CDR3 DNA reads as TGTGCCAGCAGTTTACAGAGGACTAGCGGGGCATACAATGAGCAGTTCTTC. This encodes CASSLQRTSGAYNEQFF.

The chain is built from TRBV2 and TRBJ1-4; D ambiguous. CDR3 length: 15 residues. The V gene's germline CDR1 is SNHLY and CDR2 FYNNEI. V dropped 1 base and J dropped 4 bases, with 10 bases sitting between them. CDR3 DNA sequence: TGTGCCAGCAGTGAAGAGACATGGATTAATGAAAAACTGTTTTTT. Translating gives CASSEETWINEKLFF.